The 29 T cell receptor beta chains in this list originate from one sample, sequenced in a study of graft-versus-host responses after intestinal transplantation (dated by TCRdb to the early 2020s). Intraepithelial and lamina propria lymphocytes were isolated from graft specimens using dithiothreitol, EDTA incubations and collagenase D digestion. The library was prepared using the immunoSEQ multiplex PCR assay. TCRdb's version of the immuneACCESS table is confined to in-frame rearrangements and falls short of the full clone set. An unresolved V gene accounts for under half of the shortfall where checked; the remainder is of unknown origin. This sample comprises about 12,000 clones, 60% to 75% of them detected only once. Of the sample, roughly 4% is held by the ten largest clones. Sequencing was performed on ileum tissue, taken around 150 days after intestinal transplantation. Source of these receptors: a human patient who received an intestinal transplant, so some T cells may come from the graft donor.

The V and J genes are TRBV5-8 and TRBJ1-1, with a tentative D call TRBD1 (5 bases). CDR1 is SGHTS, CDR2 YDEGEE, per germline. V was shortened by 2 bases and J by 3 bases, with 11 bases between the two germline ends. This CDR3 is 14 amino acids long. The CDR3 bases are TGTGCCAGCAGCTTCCGGGGGTGGGACACTGAAGCTTTCTTT. This gives the protein CASSFRGWDTEAFF.

The chain employs TRBV7-8 and TRBJ1-4, with 7 bases matching TRBD1. Looked up from germline, CDR1 is SGHVS and CDR2 is FQNEAQ. CDR3 length: 19 amino acids. Unmatched junction bases numbered 21, after V lost 3 bases and J lost 8 bases. The CDR3 is CASSFLVGQGVRSYEKLFF. Here the CDR3 DNA reads TGTGCCAGCAGCTTTTTGGTCGGGCAGGGGGTCCGTTCGTACGAAAAACTGTTTTTT.

The chain links TRBV9 to TRBJ1-3; the D gene is possibly TRBD1 (5 bases). Germline values: CDR1 SGDLS, CDR2 YYNGEE. The CDR3 loop spans 16 amino acids. The V and J ends lost 0 bases and 2 bases respectively, with 12 bases between them. The CDR3 nucleotides are TGTGCCAGCAGCGTAGTTTCAGGGTTTGCTGGAAACACCATATATTTT. It codes for CASSVVSGFAGNTIYF.

The gene calls are TRBV7-9 and TRBJ1-4; D may be TRBD1 (5 bases). The V gene's germline CDR1 is SEHNR and CDR2 FQNEAQ (reference sequence). Trimming pared 5 bases from V and 8 bases from J, leaving 18 bases between. CDR3 length equals 15 residues. The CDR3 sequence: CASSTGPGLGEKLFF. In DNA form, the CDR3 reads TGTGCCAGCAGCACCGGGCCAGGGTTAGGAGAAAAACTGTTTTTT.

This sequence joins TRBV28 and TRBJ2-7; 9 nucleotides match TRBD1. The CDR3 extends over 14 amino acids. Trimming at V came to 6 bases and at J to 5 bases, leaving 8 bases not matched to a gene. From germline, CDR1 is MDHEN and CDR2 SYDVKM. The CDR3 loop reads CASSPGTGRHEQYF. In DNA form, the CDR3 reads TGTGCCAGCAGCCCAGGGACAGGGAGGCACGAGCAGTACTTC.

This chain uses TRBV7-9 with TRBJ1-5; TRBD1 is a possible D gene (5 bases). V was trimmed by 4 bases and J by 6 bases, leaving 7 bases between them. There are 12 residues in the CDR3. Germline assignment: CDR1 SEHNR and CDR2 FQNEAQ (reference sequence). CDR3 coding DNA: TGTGCCAGCAGCTCAGGGTTTCAGCCCCAGCATTTT. Translating it yields CASSSGFQPQHF.

V is TRBV6-1 and J is TRBJ2-2; 11 positions agree with TRBD2. Trimming took 3 bases from V and 4 from J; bases not matched to a gene: 4. The CDR3 has 16 amino acids. Germline values: CDR1 MNHNS, CDR2 SASEGT. The CDR3 spells CASSDASGGRTGELFF. CDR3 in DNA: TGTGCCAGCAGTGACGCTAGCGGGGGGCGCACCGGGGAGCTGTTTTTT.

V is TRBV14 and J is TRBJ2-7; the match to TRBD2 covers 8 bases. V dropped 4 bases and J dropped 3; count of bases not matched to a gene: 5. Germline V gene sequence: CDR1 SGHDN, CDR2 FVKESK. The CDR3 runs 14 residues. This CDR3 reads CASSLGLGDYEQYF. DNA for the CDR3: TGTGCCAGCAGCCTGGGACTAGGAGACTACGAGCAGTACTTC.

The count of this clone is one. This chain links TRBV27 with TRBJ2-3; possibly TRBD1 for D (7 bases). The CDR3 is 19 amino acids. Trimming stripped 2 bases from V and 3 bases from J, with 24 bases between. Germline CDR1 and CDR2: MNHEY and SMNVEV (reference sequence). The CDR3 bases are TGTGCCAGCAGTTTAAGGACCAGGGGGGATCGGCACTCAACAGATACGCAGTATTTT. Residues: CASSLRTRGDRHSTDTQYF.

This chain uses TRBV27 with TRBJ2-1, with a possible D match to TRBD2 (5 bases). The ends were cut back, 2 bases at V and 3 bases at J, with 11 bases in the middle. The CDR3 consists of 15 residues. Germline V gives CDR1 MNHEY, CDR2 SMNVEV (reference sequence). The CDR3 spells CASSLVPGLYNEQFF. The CDR3 bases are TGTGCCAGCAGTTTAGTCCCCGGACTCTACAATGAGCAGTTCTTC.

This rearrangement joins TRBV18 to TRBJ1-1, with D possibly matching TRBD1 (5 bases). Germline values: CDR1 KGHSH, CDR2 LQKENI. Trimming stripped 3 bases from V and 6 bases from J, with 8 bases between. This CDR3 spans 12 amino acids. CDR3 DNA sequence: TGTGCCAGCTCACCGTTGGGGCCTGAAGCTTTCTTT. Amino acids: CASSPLGPEAFF.

The gene calls are TRBV5-4 and TRBJ2-7, with D perhaps TRBD1 (6 bases). Germline V CDR1 and CDR2: SGHNT, YYREEE (reference sequence). The CDR3 has 17 residues. Trimming pared 4 bases from V and 2 bases from J, leaving 22 bases between. The CDR3 protein is CASSAVVAWGHTYEQYF. CDR3 DNA sequence: TGTGCCAGCAGCGCCGTGGTGGCCTGGGGGCATACCTACGAGCAGTACTTC. The whole variable domain, remainder taken from reference TRBV5-4 and TRBJ2-7, is ETGVTQSPTHLIKTRGQQVTLRCSSQSGHNTVSWYQQALGQGPQFIFQYYREEENGRGNFPPRFSGLQFPNYSSELNVNALELDDSALYLCASSAVVAWGHTYEQYFGPGTRLTVT.

The rearrangement joins TRBV10-3 to TRBJ2-7; 8 bases are a match to TRBD1. V gave up 3 bases and J gave up 2 bases; unmatched junction bases: 9. The CDR3 extends over 16 amino acids. Germline-derived CDR1 and CDR2 are ENHRY and SYGVKD. In nucleotides, the CDR3 is TGTGCCATCAGTGACCCGACAGGGGTGACCACCTACGAGCAGTACTTC. Protein product: CAISDPTGVTTYEQYF.

The chain carries TRBV5-1 and TRBJ2-7; 10 nucleotides match TRBD2. Trimming cost V 0 bases and J 1 base; bases outside gene matches: 10. CDR1 is SGHRS and CDR2 is YFSETQ in the germline V gene. The CDR3 is made up of 18 amino acids. The DNA for the CDR3 is TGCGCCAGCAGCTTGGTTCCCCCTAGCGGGGGTTGGTCCTACGAGCAGTACTTC. Residues: CASSLVPPSGGWSYEQYF.

This rearrangement joins TRBV15 to TRBJ1-2; TRBD1 is a possible D gene (6 bases). This CDR3 comprises 13 residues. Trimming left V 3 bases short and J 8 bases short, with 13 bases between. CDR1 LNHNV and CDR2 YYDKDF come from the germline V gene (reference sequence). CDR3 sequence: CATSSRGARGYTF. The CDR3 bases are TGTGCCACCAGCAGCCGGGGGGCCAGGGGCTACACCTTC.

This clone was seen a single time. The CDR3 here is CASSLWGLSSYEQYF. The CDR3 coding sequence is TGCGCCAGCAGCTTGTGGGGACTAAGCTCCTACGAGCAGTACTTC. The V gene is TRBV5-1, the J gene TRBJ2-7; 7 positions match TRBD2. With 1 base clipped from V and 0 bases from J, the junction kept 4 bases outside the gene matches. Germline V lookup: CDR1 SGHRS, CDR2 YFSETQ. This CDR3 spans 15 amino acids.

V usage is TRBV7-2 and J usage is TRBJ1-5; D call uncertain. V was trimmed by 5 bases and J by 6 bases, leaving 8 bases between them. The CDR3 runs 12 residues. Germline V CDR1 and CDR2: SGHTA, FQGNSA. The CDR3 region is CASSQYSQPQHF. CDR3 sequence (DNA): TGTGCCAGCAGCCAATACAGTCAGCCCCAGCATTTT.

The chain is built from TRBV13 and TRBJ1-1; TRBD1 agrees at 9 bases. Germline values: CDR1 PRHDT, CDR2 FYEKMQ (reference sequence). The CDR3 is made up of 16 amino acids. The V gene end was trimmed by 0 bases and the J gene end by 5 bases; junction bases not matched to a gene: 7. CDR3 nucleotide sequence: TGTGCCAGCAGCTTAGGGAACAGGGGGCTGTGGACTGAAGCTTTCTTT. Protein product: CASSLGNRGLWTEAFF.

This chain links TRBV6-4 with TRBJ1-5; TRBD1 matches at 9 bases. J gave up 4 bases and V 6 bases, and 4 bases lay outside the gene matches. This CDR3 has 14 residues. Per germline, CDR1 MRHNA and CDR2 SNTAGT. CDR3 in amino acids: CASSGDRENQPQHF. Here the CDR3 DNA reads TGTGCCAGCAGCGGGGACAGGGAGAATCAGCCCCAGCATTTT.

The chain employs TRBV11-2 and TRBJ2-7, with D maybe TRBD1 (5 bases). This CDR3 has 14 residues. In germline, CDR1 is SGHAT, CDR2 FQNNGV. Trimming pared 5 bases from V and 3 bases from J, leaving 14 bases between. The CDR3 DNA reads as TGTGCCAGCAGCCCTGACAGTAACCGCTACGAGCAGTACTTC. Its translation is CASSPDSNRYEQYF. The full variable domain, completed using reference TRBV11-2 and TRBJ2-7, is EAGVAQSPRYKIIEKRQSVAFWCNPISGHATLYWYQQILGQGPKLLIQFQNNGVVDDSQLPKDRFSAERLKGVDSTLKIQPAKLEDSAVYLCASSPDSNRYEQYFGPGTRLTVT.

This clone has more than one count but fewer than ten. The chain joins TRBV7-2 to TRBJ1-5, with TRBD1 matching 10 bases. Germline V CDR1 and CDR2: SGHTA, FQGNSA. This CDR3 is built from 13 residues. J was trimmed by 9 bases and V by 5 bases; bases with no gene match: 4. This chain's CDR3 is CASSPGQGRPQHF. The DNA of the CDR3 is TGTGCCAGCAGCCCGGGACAGGGGCGGCCCCAGCATTTT.

This clone was detected only a few times. The CDR3 DNA reads as TGTGCCATCAGTGATGCGGTCGATAATTCACCCCTCCACTTT. This gives the protein CAISDAVDNSPLHF. The chain combines TRBV10-3 with TRBJ1-6; the D is unclear. Germline V gives CDR1 ENHRY, CDR2 SYGVKD. This CDR3 is 14 amino acids long. Trimming took 3 bases from V and 5 from J, leaving 8 bases between them.

This clone was counted once. The chain employs TRBV30 and TRBJ1-3; 7 nucleotides line up with TRBD1. The ends lost 5 bases at V and 2 bases at J; junction bases unmatched: 0. CDR3 length: 12 residues. Per the germline V gene, CDR1 is GTSNPN and CDR2 is SVGIG (reference sequence). The CDR3 is CAWDRAGNTIYF. DNA of the CDR3: TGTGCCTGGGACAGGGCTGGAAACACCATATATTTT.

This clone was picked up one time. J is TRBJ2-1 and V is TRBV6-6; 9 bases line up with TRBD2. Trimming at V came to 2 bases and at J to 8 bases, leaving 10 bases not matched to a gene. Germline CDR1 reads MNHNY; CDR2 reads SVGAGI (reference sequence). The CDR3 extends over 16 amino acids. In DNA, the CDR3 is TGTGCCAGCAGTTACGTCAGCGAGCGGGGGGTCCATGAGCAGTTCTTC. Protein: CASSYVSERGVHEQFF.

V gene TRBV19 combines with J gene TRBJ2-7, with a possible D match to TRBD1 (5 bases). Germline lookup yields CDR1 LNHDA and CDR2 SQIVND (reference sequence). Trimming stripped 11 bases from V and 12 bases from J, with 14 bases between. The CDR3 consists of 9 residues. As DNA, the CDR3 is TGTGCCTCCTGGACAAGATGGTACTTC. Its protein is CASWTRWYF.

The rearrangement links TRBV7-8 to TRBJ1-2, with TRBD1 matching over 7 bases. The CDR3 length is 17 residues. CDR1 is SGHVS and CDR2 is FQNEAQ in the germline V gene. Unmatched junction bases numbered 14, after V lost 5 bases and J lost 2 bases. DNA of the CDR3: TGTGCCAGCAGCCCGGGGGATAGGGGGCGGCGAAACTATGGCTACACCTTC. Translated, it gives CASSPGDRGRRNYGYTF.

The rearrangement joins TRBV6-4 to TRBJ2-1; 11 bases fit TRBD2. This CDR3 is built from 16 residues. The germline gives CDR1 MRHNA, CDR2 SNTAGT. V dropped 3 bases and J dropped 6; count of bases not matched to a gene: 7. CDR3 in amino acids: CASSEVPSGGSNEQFF. The CDR3 nucleotides are TGTGCCAGCAGTGAGGTTCCTAGCGGGGGGTCCAATGAGCAGTTCTTC.

This clone was found a few times. An end of the junction does not agree with germline; a read error may underlie this. The rearrangement uses TRBV5-1 and TRBJ1-3, with TRBD1 matching over 8 bases. Germline assignment: CDR1 SGHRS and CDR2 YFSETQ. CDR3 size: 15 residues. The CDR3 loop is CASSLETGVGDTIYF. CDR3 nucleotides: TGCGCCAGCAGCTTAGAGACAGGGGTTGGAGACACCATATATTTT.

This sequence joins TRBV27 and TRBJ1-4, with D hard to call. The V gene's germline CDR1 is MNHEY and CDR2 SMNVEV (reference sequence). The CDR3 covers 17 residues. The V and J ends lost 8 bases and 8 bases respectively, with 27 bases between them. The CDR3 protein is CASSRGRVMSKREKLFF. The CDR3 DNA is TGTGCCAGCTCCCGAGGGCGGGTTATGAGTAAACGGGAAAAACTGTTTTTT.